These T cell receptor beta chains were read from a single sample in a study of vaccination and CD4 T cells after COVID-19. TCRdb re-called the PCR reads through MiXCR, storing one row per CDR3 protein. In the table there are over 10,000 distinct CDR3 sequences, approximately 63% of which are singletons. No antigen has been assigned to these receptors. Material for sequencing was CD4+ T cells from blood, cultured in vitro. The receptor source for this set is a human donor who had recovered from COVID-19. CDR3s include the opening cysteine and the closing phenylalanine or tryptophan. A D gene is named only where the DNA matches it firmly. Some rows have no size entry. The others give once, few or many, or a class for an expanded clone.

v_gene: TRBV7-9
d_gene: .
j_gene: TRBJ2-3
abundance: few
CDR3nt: TGTGCCAGCAGTAAAACCACAGATACGCAGTATTTT
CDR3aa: CASSKTTDTQYF

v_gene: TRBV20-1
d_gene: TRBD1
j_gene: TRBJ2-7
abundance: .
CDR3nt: TGCAGTGCTACCAGGACAGGCTACGAGCAGTACTTC
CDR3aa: CSATRTGYEQYF

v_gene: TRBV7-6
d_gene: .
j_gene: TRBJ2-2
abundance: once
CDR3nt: TGTGCCAGCAGCTTAATAGCGGACACCGGGGAGCTGTTTTTT
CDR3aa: CASSLIADTGELFF

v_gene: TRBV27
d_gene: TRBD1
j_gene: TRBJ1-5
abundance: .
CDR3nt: TGTGCCAGCAGTCCCAGCGGACAGGGGGCGAAGGTAGGGCAGCCCCAGCATTTT
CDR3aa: CASSPSGQGAKVGQPQHF

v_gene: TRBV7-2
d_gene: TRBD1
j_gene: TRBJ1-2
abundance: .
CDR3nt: TGTGCCAGCAGTTCCTTGGACAGGCTCTATGGCTACACCTTC
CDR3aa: CASSSLDRLYGYTF

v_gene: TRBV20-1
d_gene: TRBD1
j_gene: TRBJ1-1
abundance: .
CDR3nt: TGCAGTGCTAGAGATGGGGGACAGAGCACTGAAGCTTTCTTT
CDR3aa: CSARDGGQSTEAFF

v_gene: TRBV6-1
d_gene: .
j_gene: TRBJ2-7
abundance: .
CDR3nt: TGTGCCAGCGGTGGGGCTACCTACGAGCAGTACTTC
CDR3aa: CASGGATYEQYF

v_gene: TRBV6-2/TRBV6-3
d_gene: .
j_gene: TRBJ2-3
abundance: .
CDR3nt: TGTGCCAGCAGTTATAGAGGCGGCGGGTCCACAGATACGCAGTATTTT
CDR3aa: CASSYRGGGSTDTQYF

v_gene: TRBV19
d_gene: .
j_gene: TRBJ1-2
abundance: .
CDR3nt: TGTGCCAGTAGTATCGGCAGGGACTATGGCTACACCTTC
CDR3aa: CASSIGRDYGYTF

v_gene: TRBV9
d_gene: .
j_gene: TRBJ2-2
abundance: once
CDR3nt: TGTGCCAGCAGCGTAGTTTTGGAGGGGGCAGCGAACACCGGGGAGCTGTTTTTT
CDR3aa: CASSVVLEGAANTGELFF

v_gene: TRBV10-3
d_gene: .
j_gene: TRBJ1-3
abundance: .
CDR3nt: TGTGCCATCAGTGAGTCGAGTGGAAACACCATATATTTT
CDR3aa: CAISESSGNTIYF

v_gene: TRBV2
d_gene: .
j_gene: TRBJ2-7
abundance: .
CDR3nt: TGTGCCAGCAGGCTTGGGACACCGGTTTCGGAGCAGTACTTC
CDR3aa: CASRLGTPVSEQYF

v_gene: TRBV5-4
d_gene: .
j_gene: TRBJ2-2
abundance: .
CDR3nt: TGTGCCAGCAGAAGGGACATCTCCACCGGGGAGCTGTTTTTT
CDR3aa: CASRRDISTGELFF

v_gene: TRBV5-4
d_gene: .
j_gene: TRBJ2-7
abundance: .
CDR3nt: TGTGCCAGCAGTCCCAGAGGCGGGGCGGGGTCCTACGAGCAGTACTTC
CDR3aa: CASSPRGGAGSYEQYF

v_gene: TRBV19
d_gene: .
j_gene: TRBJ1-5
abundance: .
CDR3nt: TGTGCCAGTAGCCGGGGATCGTTATATAGCAATCAGCCCCAGCATTTT
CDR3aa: CASSRGSLYSNQPQHF

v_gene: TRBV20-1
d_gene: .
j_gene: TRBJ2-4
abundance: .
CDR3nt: TGCAGTGCCAACCGCCGGGACGGCCTTGGGAACATTCAGTACTTC
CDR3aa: CSANRRDGLGNIQYF

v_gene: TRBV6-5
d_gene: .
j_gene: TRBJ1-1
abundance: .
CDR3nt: TGTGCCAGCAGTTACGAAGGGGGGACTGAAGCTTTCTTT
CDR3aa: CASSYEGGTEAFF

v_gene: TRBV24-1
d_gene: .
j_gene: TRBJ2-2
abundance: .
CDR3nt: TGTGCCACCAGTGATCAAGAGGAAGGAACCGGGGAGCTGTTTTTT
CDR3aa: CATSDQEEGTGELFF

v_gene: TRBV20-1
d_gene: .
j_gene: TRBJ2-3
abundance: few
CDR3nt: TGCAGTGCTAGAGAAAGCACAGATACGCAGTATTTT
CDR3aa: CSARESTDTQYF

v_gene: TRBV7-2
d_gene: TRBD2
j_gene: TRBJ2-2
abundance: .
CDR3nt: TGTGCCAGCAGCTTAGGTCCCGGGGGGGCCGGCACCGGGGAGCTGTTTTTT
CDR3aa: CASSLGPGGAGTGELFF

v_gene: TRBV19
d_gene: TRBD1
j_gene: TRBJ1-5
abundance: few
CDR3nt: TGTGCCAGTAGCCCGTGGAGAGGGGGCGCGGGTCAGCCCCAGCATTTT
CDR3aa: CASSPWRGGAGQPQHF

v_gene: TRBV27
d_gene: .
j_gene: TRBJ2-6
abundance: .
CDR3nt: TGTGCCAGCAGTTTATCCTCTGGGGCCAACGTCCTGACTTTC
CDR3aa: CASSLSSGANVLTF

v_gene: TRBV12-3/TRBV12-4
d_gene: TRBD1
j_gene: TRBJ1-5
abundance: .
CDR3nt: TGTGCCAGCAGGGGGACAGGGGTTCAGCCCCAGCATTTT
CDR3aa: CASRGTGVQPQHF

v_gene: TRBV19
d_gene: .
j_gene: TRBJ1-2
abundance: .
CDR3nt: TGTGCCAGTACCCTCCCGGGGACTTTCGCCGGCTACACCTTC
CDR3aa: CASTLPGTFAGYTF

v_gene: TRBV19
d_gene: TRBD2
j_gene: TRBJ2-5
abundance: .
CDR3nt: TGTGCCAGTAGTATAACCCTTGGGCAGCGGGGAGAGACCCAGTACTTC
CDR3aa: CASSITLGQRGETQYF

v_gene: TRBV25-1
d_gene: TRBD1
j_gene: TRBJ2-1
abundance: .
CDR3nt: TGTGCCAGCAGTGAATTGGGACAGTTGACCTACAATGAGCAGTTCTTC
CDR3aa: CASSELGQLTYNEQFF

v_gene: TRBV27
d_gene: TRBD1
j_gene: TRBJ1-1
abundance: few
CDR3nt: TGTGCCAGCAGGGGTACTGGCCAGGGGGCCTGGGCTGAAGCTTTCTTT
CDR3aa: CASRGTGQGAWAEAFF

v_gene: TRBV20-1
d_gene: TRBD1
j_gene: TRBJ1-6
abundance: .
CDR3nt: TGCAGTGCTAGAGATTGGGGACAGGGGGCACGTGAGTCACCCCTCCACTTT
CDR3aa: CSARDWGQGARESPLHF

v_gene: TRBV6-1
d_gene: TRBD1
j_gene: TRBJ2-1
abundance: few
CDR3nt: TGTGCCAGCAGACCCGGGACAGGGCCGTATGAGCAGTTCTTC
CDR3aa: CASRPGTGPYEQFF

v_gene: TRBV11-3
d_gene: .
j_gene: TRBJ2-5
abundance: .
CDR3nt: TGTGCCAGCAGCTTAGGGGGGGCAAGGCAAGAGACCCAGTACTTC
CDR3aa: CASSLGGARQETQYF

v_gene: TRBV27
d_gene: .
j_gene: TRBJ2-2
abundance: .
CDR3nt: TGTGCCAGCAGCCCCCGCCTCTTCACCGGGGAGCTGTTTTTT
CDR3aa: CASSPRLFTGELFF

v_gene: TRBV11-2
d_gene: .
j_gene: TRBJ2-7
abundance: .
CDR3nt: TGTGCCAGCAGCTTAGATGGGAGCTCCTACGAGCAGTACTTC
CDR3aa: CASSLDGSSYEQYF

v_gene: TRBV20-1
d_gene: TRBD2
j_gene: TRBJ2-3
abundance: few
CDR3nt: TGCAGTGCTAGAGATCCCCTAGCGGGAGGATCCGATACGCAGTATTTT
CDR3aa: CSARDPLAGGSDTQYF

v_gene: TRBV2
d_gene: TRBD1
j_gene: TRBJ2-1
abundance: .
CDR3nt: TGTGCCAGCAGTGGCTCCCTCTCGGGGACAGCCTACAATGAGCAGTTCTTC
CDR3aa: CASSGSLSGTAYNEQFF

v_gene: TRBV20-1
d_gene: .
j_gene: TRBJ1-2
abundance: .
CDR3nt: TGCAGTGCTCGCCGCACAGGACCAGGAGGCTACACCTTC
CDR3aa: CSARRTGPGGYTF

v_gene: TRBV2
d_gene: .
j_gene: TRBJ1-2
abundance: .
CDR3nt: TGTGCCAGCAGTGAATTTCGGGAGGGCTACACCTTC
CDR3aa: CASSEFREGYTF

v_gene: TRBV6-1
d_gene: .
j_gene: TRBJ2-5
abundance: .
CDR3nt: TGTGCCAGCAGTGTTCAAGAGACCCAGTACTTC
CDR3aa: CASSVQETQYF

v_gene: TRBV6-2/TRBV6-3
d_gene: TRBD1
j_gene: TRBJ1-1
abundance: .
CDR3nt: TGTGCCAGCAGTCGCATTCAGGGGGCGATGAACACTGAAGCTTTCTTT
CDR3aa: CASSRIQGAMNTEAFF

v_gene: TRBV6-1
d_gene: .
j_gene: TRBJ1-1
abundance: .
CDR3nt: TGTGCCAGCAGCACCTCAGGGGTCAGCATACCTTTCTTT
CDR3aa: CASSTSGVSIPFF

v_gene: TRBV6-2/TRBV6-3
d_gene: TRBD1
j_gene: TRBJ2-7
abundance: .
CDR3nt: TGTGCCAGCAGTGCCCCGGGGGACAGGGCCGCCTACGAGCAGTACTTC
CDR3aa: CASSAPGDRAAYEQYF

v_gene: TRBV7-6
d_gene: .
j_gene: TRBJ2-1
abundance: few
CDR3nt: TGTGCTAGCAGCTTAGGACGGTCATCCAACAATGAGCAGTTCTTC
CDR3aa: CASSLGRSSNNEQFF

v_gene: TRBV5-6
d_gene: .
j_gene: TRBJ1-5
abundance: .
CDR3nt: TGTGCCAGCAGCTTGTCAGGGATCAATCAGCCCCAGCATTTT
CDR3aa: CASSLSGINQPQHF

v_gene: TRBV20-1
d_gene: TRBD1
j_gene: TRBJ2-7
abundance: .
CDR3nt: TGCAGTGCTTCCGGGACAGGGGGCCACGAGCAGTACTTC
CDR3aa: CSASGTGGHEQYF

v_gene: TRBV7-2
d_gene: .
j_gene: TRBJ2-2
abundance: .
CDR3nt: TGTGCCAGCAGCCAACAGGGACCGAACACCGGGGAGCTGTTTTTT
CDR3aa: CASSQQGPNTGELFF

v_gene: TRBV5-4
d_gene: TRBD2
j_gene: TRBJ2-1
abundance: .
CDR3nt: TGTGCCAGCAGCTCCAACCTGGGGGCGGGGGGGTCCTACAATGAGCAGTTCTTC
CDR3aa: CASSSNLGAGGSYNEQFF

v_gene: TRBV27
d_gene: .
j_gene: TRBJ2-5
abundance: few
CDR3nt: TGTGCCAGCAGTACAGGTTTTGGAGAGACCCAGTACTTC
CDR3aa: CASSTGFGETQYF

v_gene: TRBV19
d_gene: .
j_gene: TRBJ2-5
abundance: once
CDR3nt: TGTGCCAGTAGTACGGGACGGTCGGTTGGGGAGACCCAGTACTTC
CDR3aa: CASSTGRSVGETQYF

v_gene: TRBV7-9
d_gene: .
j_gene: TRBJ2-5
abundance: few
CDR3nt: TGTGCCAGCAGCTCCCCTTTTGGGGGCCAGGAGACCCAGTACTTC
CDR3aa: CASSSPFGGQETQYF

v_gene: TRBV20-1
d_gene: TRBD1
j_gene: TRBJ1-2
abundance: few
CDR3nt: TGCAGTGCTAGAGATCCTGCGACAGGGCTTAAAGATGGCTACACCTTC
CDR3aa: CSARDPATGLKDGYTF

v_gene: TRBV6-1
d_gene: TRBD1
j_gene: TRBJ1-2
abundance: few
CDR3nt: TGTGCCAGCAGTGAGACAGGGGCTGGCTACACCTTC
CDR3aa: CASSETGAGYTF

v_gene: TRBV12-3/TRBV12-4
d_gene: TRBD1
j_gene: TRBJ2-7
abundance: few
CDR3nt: TGTGCCAGCAGTTTAGTTGGGACAGCTCCTAACGAGCAGTACTTC
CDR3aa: CASSLVGTAPNEQYF

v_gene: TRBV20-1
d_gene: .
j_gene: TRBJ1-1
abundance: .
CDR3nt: TGCAGTGCAATCCGGGGGGTTACTGAAGCTTTCTTT
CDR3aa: CSAIRGVTEAFF

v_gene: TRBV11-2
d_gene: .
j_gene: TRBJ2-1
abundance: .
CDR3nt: TGTGCCAGCAGCTTAGGGCAGGGAACAAACAATGAGCAGTTCTTC
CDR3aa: CASSLGQGTNNEQFF

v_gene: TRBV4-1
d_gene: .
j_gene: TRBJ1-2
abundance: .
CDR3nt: TGCGCCAGCAGCCAATCGGGGGTTGGCTACACCTTC
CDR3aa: CASSQSGVGYTF

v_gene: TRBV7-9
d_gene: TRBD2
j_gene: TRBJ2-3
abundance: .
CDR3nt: TGTGCCAGCAGTTCCATAGCGGGAGAAATAACAGATACGCAGTATTTT
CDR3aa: CASSSIAGEITDTQYF